This T cell receptor (gamma chain) was recorded in a study of intestinal T cells in coeliac disease (dated by TCRdb to 2019 to 2021). Regarding the research as a whole: Coeliac patients were much younger than controls, with mean ages of 16.0 versus 54.8 years in the TRG cohort. The TCR-delta (TRD) cohort included duodenal biopsies from 11 coeliac disease patients and 11 non-coeliac controls. A second, larger TCR-gamma (TRG) cohort comprised duodenal biopsies from more than 30 coeliac disease patients and approximately 20 non-coeliac controls.

Study-wide conclusions, independent of this receptor: FFPE-derived DNA was found to be relatively degraded, and loss of a proportion of TCR sequences in each sample was likely caused by this degradation. Repeated CDR3 amino acid sequences could not be distinguished from PCR duplicates in the analysis. TRG clustering correctly classified 51 of 54 biopsies (around 94%), with a reported leave-one-out accuracy of around 87%. All 20 or so biopsies in training were correctly classified by TRD kmer-based clustering, and a leave-one-out accuracy of about 91% was reported. The coeliac group and the control group were significantly different in age, but an analysis split by age did not give significant classification.

Library method: multiplex PCR. Sequencing was carried out with an Ion Torrent PGM. The LymphoTrack kit, which has primers carrying Illumina adapters, was used to amplify TRG repertoires from roughly 220 ng of biopsy DNA. After purification with AMPure XP beads and quantification on a 2100 Bioanalyzer, the TRG amplicons were pooled in equimolar amounts. An Ion PGM instrument was used to sequence the TRG libraries. The authors' pipeline ran thus. Reads in which more than 10% of nucleotides fell below the per-patient third-quartile quality score were removed with FastX. IMGT/HighV-QUEST was used to align the reads, assigning V, D and J genes, identifying CDR3 regions and assessing functionality. After the sequences were translated into amino acids, every sequence predicted to be non-functional was thrown out. CDR3s were split into kmers with and without positional annotation, PCA was performed on kmer frequencies, and samples were clustered using all 1023 combinations of PCs 1-10. Classification was validated by leave-one-out cross-validation, re-optimising parameters on the remaining samples each time. Shannon diversity was calculated with the vegan R package from repeated random subsamples, each the size of the lowest read count. TCRdb reprocessed the public data with the CATT caller; entries with the same nucleotide sequence were combined afterwards. TCRdb assigned the V and J calls; the authors' analysis was not used. This sample has 2,000 to 3,000 gamma-chain clones in its table, and around 43% of those were observed once. Approximately 5% of the sample is held by the ten biggest clonotypes.

For this clone: Which antigen it targets is not known. This may be a read error, as it is one base from a much larger clone.

Genomic DNA was extracted with the QIAamp DNA FFPE tissue kit from ten 5-um FFPE scrolls per case. To test whether coeliac disease can be classified from the TCR repertoire, the study used fully anonymised formalin-fixed paraffin-embedded duodenal biopsies that were not needed for diagnosis. The cysteine opens and the phenylalanine closes a CDR3 of 10 amino acids. CDR3 DNA only is kept here, 30 bases in frame from base 1. Ends trimmed: V by 11 bases, J by 8 bases; bases unmatched to a gene: 3. Sequences were obtained from a duodenal biopsy. The chain uses TRGV10 and TRGJP2. TRGV10 is an ORF; its function is uncertain. This TCR was recovered from a human donor with celiac disease. In nucleotides, the sequence is TGTGCTGCGCGGGATTGGATCAAGACGTTT. This yields the protein CAARDWIKTF.